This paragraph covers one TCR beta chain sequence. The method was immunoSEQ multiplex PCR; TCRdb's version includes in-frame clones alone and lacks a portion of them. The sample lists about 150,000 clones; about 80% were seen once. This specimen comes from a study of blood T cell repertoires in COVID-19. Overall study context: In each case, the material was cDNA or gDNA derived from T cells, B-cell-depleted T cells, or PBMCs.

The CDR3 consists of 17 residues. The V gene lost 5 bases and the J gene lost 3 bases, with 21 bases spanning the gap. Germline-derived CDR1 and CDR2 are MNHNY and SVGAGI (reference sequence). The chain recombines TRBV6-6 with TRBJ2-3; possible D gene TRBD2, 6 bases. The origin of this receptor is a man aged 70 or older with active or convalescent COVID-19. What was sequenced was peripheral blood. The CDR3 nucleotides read TGTGCCAGCAGTCACCCTACCGGGAGACCGGGTACAGATACGCAGTATTTT. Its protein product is CASSHPTGRPGTDTQYF.